Listed below are T cell receptor beta chains from one sample, sequenced in a study of cytomegalovirus exposure and HLA in healthy donors. The repertoire was sequenced with immunoSEQ multiplex PCR; TCRdb's copy has only in-frame clones and lacks some. The data contain about 130,000 clones, around 76% of them singletons. Specimen: PBMCs. All receptors derive from a male donor in good health and CMV-seronegative. The CDR3 runs from the conserved cysteine through the conserved F or W. The D gene is left open where the match is weak. Expanded clones get a size class; other rows say once, few or many, or leave the size out.

CDR3aa: CASSEGGGGQDTQYF; CDR3nt: TGTGCCAGCAGTGAGGGGGGAGGGGGGCAGGATACGCAGTATTTT; d_gene: -; v_gene: TRBV6-1; abundance: -; j_gene: TRBJ2-3
CDR3aa: CASRLAGEALNEQFF; CDR3nt: TGTGCCAGCAGATTAGCGGGAGAAGCGTTAAATGAGCAGTTCTTC; d_gene: TRBD2; v_gene: TRBV27; abundance: -; j_gene: TRBJ2-1
CDR3aa: CASSLVRGLDTEAFF; CDR3nt: TGTGCCAGCAGCTTAGTGCGGGGGCTGGACACTGAAGCTTTCTTT; d_gene: -; v_gene: TRBV7-8; abundance: once; j_gene: TRBJ1-1
CDR3aa: CASSFYAGNNEKLFF; CDR3nt: TGTGCCAGTAGTTTCTACGCAGGGAATAATGAAAAACTGTTTTTT; d_gene: -; v_gene: TRBV19; abundance: -; j_gene: TRBJ1-4
CDR3aa: CASKTGGQPQHF; CDR3nt: TGCGCCAGCAAAACAGGGGGGCAGCCCCAGCATTTT; d_gene: TRBD1; v_gene: TRBV23-1; abundance: -; j_gene: TRBJ1-5
CDR3aa: CASSQGTSGYHTQYF; CDR3nt: TGCGCCAGCAGCCAAGGGACTAGCGGCTACCATACGCAGTATTTT; d_gene: TRBD2; v_gene: TRBV4-3; abundance: -; j_gene: TRBJ2-3
CDR3aa: CASSSWGGSLYEQYF; CDR3nt: TGTGCCAGCAGCTCCTGGGGCGGGAGTCTTTACGAGCAGTACTTC; d_gene: TRBD2; v_gene: TRBV6-5; abundance: -; j_gene: TRBJ2-7
CDR3aa: CASSPSPETQYF; CDR3nt: TGTGCCAGCTCCCCTAGCCCGGAGACCCAGTACTTC; d_gene: -; v_gene: TRBV18; abundance: -; j_gene: TRBJ2-5
CDR3aa: CASRDETQGYTF; CDR3nt: TGTGCCAGCAGAGACGAGACTCAGGGCTACACCTTC; d_gene: -; v_gene: TRBV28; abundance: -; j_gene: TRBJ1-2
CDR3aa: CATKTGGGYTF; CDR3nt: TGTGCCACCAAGACAGGGGGCGGCTACACCTTC; d_gene: TRBD1; v_gene: TRBV19; abundance: -; j_gene: TRBJ1-2
CDR3aa: CAWSVAGGTDTQYF; CDR3nt: TGTGCCTGGAGTGTAGCAGGGGGCACAGATACGCAGTATTTT; d_gene: -; v_gene: TRBV30; abundance: -; j_gene: TRBJ2-3
CDR3aa: CASSRGLADTQYF; CDR3nt: TGTGCCAGTAGTAGGGGGCTGGCAGATACGCAGTATTTT; d_gene: -; v_gene: TRBV19; abundance: few; j_gene: TRBJ2-3
CDR3aa: CASSDTFGEKLFF; CDR3nt: TGTGCCAGCAGTGACACATTCGGGGAAAAACTGTTTTTT; d_gene: -; v_gene: TRBV6-4; abundance: -; j_gene: TRBJ1-4
CDR3aa: CASSQAQNTGELFF; CDR3nt: TGCGCCAGCAGCCAAGCCCAGAACACCGGGGAGCTGTTTTTT; d_gene: -; v_gene: TRBV4-1; abundance: few; j_gene: TRBJ2-2
CDR3aa: CASSIPRTGRYYVRNTEAFF; CDR3nt: TGTGCCAGTAGTATCCCCAGGACAGGAAGATACTATGTTCGGAACACTGAAGCTTTCTTT; d_gene: TRBD1; v_gene: TRBV19; abundance: -; j_gene: TRBJ1-1
CDR3aa: CASSLAGTVNTEAFF; CDR3nt: TGCGCCAGCAGCTTGGCCGGGACAGTGAACACTGAAGCTTTCTTT; d_gene: TRBD1; v_gene: TRBV5-1; abundance: medium-sized; j_gene: TRBJ1-1
CDR3aa: CASSPRTGGGSGNTIYF; CDR3nt: TGTGCCAGCAGCCCACGGACAGGTGGAGGCTCTGGAAACACCATATATTTT; d_gene: TRBD1; v_gene: TRBV11-1; abundance: -; j_gene: TRBJ1-3
CDR3aa: CASSTRVFPYGGYEQYF; CDR3nt: TGTGCCAGCAGCACACGAGTCTTCCCTTACGGGGGTTACGAGCAGTACTTC; d_gene: -; v_gene: TRBV13; abundance: few; j_gene: TRBJ2-7
CDR3aa: CASSLPSGGRPLGYEQYF; CDR3nt: TGTGCCAGCAGTTTGCCTAGCGGGGGTCGGCCCTTAGGTTACGAGCAGTACTTC; d_gene: TRBD2; v_gene: TRBV28; abundance: -; j_gene: TRBJ2-7
CDR3aa: CASSPGTAGGDEQFF; CDR3nt: TGTGCCAGCAGCCCCGGGACAGCTGGGGGTGATGAGCAGTTCTTC; d_gene: TRBD1; v_gene: TRBV9; abundance: -; j_gene: TRBJ2-1
CDR3aa: CASRVDRVSGYTF; CDR3nt: TGTGCCAGCAGAGTCGACAGGGTCTCTGGCTACACCTTC; d_gene: TRBD1; v_gene: TRBV6-4; abundance: -; j_gene: TRBJ1-2
CDR3aa: CASTPGRDYGYTF; CDR3nt: TGTGCCAGCACCCCAGGGAGGGACTATGGCTACACCTTC; d_gene: -; v_gene: TRBV6-1; abundance: -; j_gene: TRBJ1-2
CDR3aa: CASSLAASYNEQFF; CDR3nt: TGTGCCAGCAGCTTAGCGGCATCCTACAATGAGCAGTTCTTC; d_gene: -; v_gene: TRBV7-2; abundance: -; j_gene: TRBJ2-1
CDR3aa: CASSLSSGTTDTQYF; CDR3nt: TGCGCCAGCAGCTTGTCCAGCGGGACCACAGATACGCAGTATTTT; d_gene: TRBD2; v_gene: TRBV5-1; abundance: -; j_gene: TRBJ2-3
CDR3aa: CSVEWSGGPYEQYF; CDR3nt: TGCAGCGTTGAATGGTCAGGGGGCCCCTACGAGCAGTACTTC; d_gene: TRBD1; v_gene: TRBV29-1; abundance: -; j_gene: TRBJ2-7
CDR3aa: CASSLERGYEQYF; CDR3nt: TGTGCCAGCAGCTTAGAAAGGGGGTACGAGCAGTACTTC; d_gene: -; v_gene: TRBV11-1; abundance: -; j_gene: TRBJ2-7
CDR3aa: CASSYSTGEEQYF; CDR3nt: TGTGCCAGCAGTTACTCGACCGGGGAAGAGCAGTACTTC; d_gene: -; v_gene: TRBV6-5; abundance: few; j_gene: TRBJ2-7